This TCR beta chain was observed in a study of identifying expanded T cells in peripheral blood. A word on this clone: The limits of the CDR3 on the DNA are not certain, so only TCRdb's listed CDR3 is given.

Per the germline V gene, CDR1 is LNHDA and CDR2 is SQIVND (reference sequence). 13 amino acids form the CDR3, both terminal residues included. Libraries were prepared by immunoSEQ multiplex PCR; TCRdb keeps only in-frame clonotypes and omits some of them. The repertoire holds around 100,000 clones, with over 70% as singletons. The clonotype was recovered from a person aged 18-69 years in good health. The V gene is TRBV19, the J gene TRBJ1-1; the table's D call of TRBD1 was not tested on the DNA. The sequenced sample consisted of blood. The CDR3 loop reads CASTSDRGQEAFF.